This T cell receptor beta chain was sequenced for a study of T cell responses to AZD1222 COVID-19 vaccine. The study, taken as a whole, reports: Clonal diversity may have been underestimated, and the donors were mostly white British, with more females than males. Among those given AZD1222, only 5 to 7 were seropositive at baseline. All repertoire sampling was performed exclusively after the peak T cell response. Spike as a whole was targeted by vaccine-associated CD4 TCRs, dominant at 160-218 and 743-854.

Profiling relied on immunoSEQ multiplex PCR, and the TCRdb table lists in-frame clones only, not all of them. The sample contains about 130,000 clones, approximately 85% of which appear only once. As concerns this clone: What it binds is unknown.

The ends were cut back, 6 bases at V and 0 bases at J, with 17 bases in the middle. This CDR3 is built from 16 residues. CDR1 is LNHDA and CDR2 is SQIVND in the germline V gene (reference sequence). The chain joins TRBV19 to TRBJ1-1, with D possibly being TRBD1 (6 bases). This receptor was obtained from an adult in good health. This specimen was peripheral blood, taken on day 0 of AZD1222 vaccination. DNA for the CDR3: TGTGCCAGTAGCCCTCTGGGGGGGGCCCTGAACACTGAAGCTTTCTTT. Protein product: CASSPLGGALNTEAFF.